This TCR beta chain stems from a study of cytomegalovirus exposure and HLA in healthy donors. The study's findings and limits: A later analysis found most CMV-associated TCR beta chains apparently HLA-restricted. Overall, approximately 150 TCR beta chains were annotated as cytomegalovirus-associated. By HLA locus, TCR association rates varied in a later analysis, with DRB1 showing the most and HLA-C the fewest.

As concerns this clone: Its antigen is currently unknown.

Amplification used 60 Vbeta primers and 13 Jbeta primers. Repertoires were generated with immunoSEQ multiplex PCR, while TCRdb's copy carries only in-frame clones and drops some. Altogether 35,000 to 40,000 clones are present, 70% to 85% being singletons, with the ten largest covering over 5.5%. The sample taken for sequencing was PBMCs. This clonotype was obtained from a man aged 30 to 39 in good health and CMV-seronegative.

The CDR3 spells CSVPSLGQGDDTQYF. In nucleotides, the CDR3 is TGCAGCGTTCCCTCCCTGGGACAGGGGGATGATACGCAGTATTTT. The V call is TRBV29-1, the J call TRBJ2-3, with TRBD1 matching 11 bases. Germline V CDR1 and CDR2: SQVTM, ANQGSEA. Trimming removed 5 bases from V and 6 bases from J; junction bases left unmatched: 10. The CDR3 consists of 15 residues.